A selection of T cell receptor beta chains follows, all from one sample in a study of T-cell reconstitution after alpha-beta-depleted transplantation in children. Each CDR3 protein gets one entry after TCRdb re-called the PCR reads with MiXCR. The sample has about 540,000 distinct CDR3 sequences; approximately 20% are singletons. The source was PBMCs from the stem cell graft donor, collected from the stem cell graft. These receptor sequences come from a human donor who donated a stem cell graft to a child with acute lymphoblastic leukemia. Both conserved end residues are part of each CDR3.

>TRBV4-1|TRBJ1-2
CASRRTAYNYGYTF
>TRBV10-3|TRBJ2-2
CAAATGELFF
>TRBV20-1|TRBJ2-5
CSARDRDRGTGKTQYF
>TRBV6-4|TRBJ1-5
CASSQSGEGQPQHF
>TRBV5-1|TRBJ1-1
CASSRGHPQGPTEAFF
>TRBV9|TRBJ1-2
CASSVTGVGYGYTF
>TRBV9|TRBJ1-1
CASSVDEGLNTEAFF
>TRBV6-1|TRBJ1-1
CASSDRTGTGVLEAFF
>TRBV5-1|TRBJ1-1
CASSFGTDTLLNTEAFF
>TRBV5-1|TRBJ2-7
CASSPSTGTYEQYF
>TRBV5-1|TRBJ1-2
CASSRGPTYNYGYTF
>TRBV20-1|TRBJ1-1
CSEGAHTEAFF